Below, one T cell receptor (beta chain) is given with its context. The table lists this clone with a few counts. Its antigen target is currently unknown. No per-base quality is available; no much larger clone lies one base away. Collaborating institutions collected whole blood in K2EDTA tubes following their own protocols. For TCRbeta analysis, collaborators shipped samples as frozen whole blood, isolated PBMCs, or DNA extracted from either of those sample types. TCRbeta CDR3 regions were amplified from genomic DNA by means of the immunoSEQ Assay, a bias-controlled multiplex PCR. Processing in the source paper ran as follows. Within the assay, amplification of reference gene primers was used to estimate how many nucleated cells each sample contained. Sequence reads were collapsed and filtered to measure the absolute abundance of every unique TCRbeta CDR3 rearrangement. For each sample, productive Simpson clonality was calculated as the square root of Simpson's diversity index across productive rearrangements. As stored in TCRdb, this immuneACCESS dataset retains in-frame rearrangements with V and J assigned. A fraction of the clones does not appear; measured against another copy, unresolved V genes explain less than half of the discrepancy, and the remainder lacks a known reason. The V and J calls and clone size are taken from that table; D and trimming were inferred from the DNA. In this sample the table shows more than 95,000 clones, roughly 85% of which occur a single time. More than 4% of the sample rests with the top ten.

The data were taken from a study of blood T cell repertoires in COVID-19 (dated by TCRdb to the early 2020s). As for the study more broadly: The collaborator samples originated in the United States, Italy and Spain and spanned the acute and convalescent phases of COVID-19. The prospective study material was composed of cDNA or gDNA derived from T cells, B-cell-depleted T cells, or PBMCs. Deeply sampled blood TCRbeta repertoires from subjects exposed to, actively infected with, or recovered from COVID-19 were included in the dataset. The repertoires were released in a freely available public database meant as a resource for research on the immune response to SARS-CoV-2. Samples came from the ongoing ImmuneRACE study (first 160 participants) plus 1,254 subjects from 6 global collaborators. The sample metadata nearly always contained a de-identified subject ID, COVID-19 status, age in years and sex. Where available, HLA class I and class II types were obtained from metadata supplied by the sample provider rather than from assay-based typing.

Overall study outcomes, separate from this receptor: The quantity of clinical and demographic metadata differed by source and by participant and was supplied without curation.

The CDR3 spans 13 residues, from the cysteine through the phenylalanine. Just the 39-base CDR3 DNA is kept, in frame starting at base 1. CDR1 and CDR2, looked up from the germline V gene, are SGHDT and YYEEEE. V is shortened by 1 base, J by 1 base, and the region joining them spans 6 bases. Sequenced input: peripheral blood. The origin of this receptor is a man aged 50-60 years with acute or convalescent COVID-19. The rearranged chain carries TRBV5-6 and TRBJ2-7, with the D segment identity uncertain. The CDR3 reads as follows: CASSLRVSYEQYF. At the DNA level, the sequence is TGTGCCAGCAGCTTGAGAGTGTCCTACGAGCAGTACTTC.